The T cell receptor (beta chain) under discussion was sequenced for a study of blood T cell repertoires in COVID-19. Trimming took 0 bases from V and 3 from J, leaving 8 bases between them. CDR1 is LGHNA and CDR2 is YNFKEQ in the germline V gene. The CDR3 has 15 amino acids. Sequenced by immunoSEQ multiplex PCR; TCRdb stores in-frame clones only, minus some. Of fewer than 250,000 clones listed, roughly 80% are singletons. Material: peripheral blood. The receptor was derived from a woman in her 50s with acute or convalescent COVID-19. V is TRBV4-2 and J is TRBJ1-4; the D is unclear. The chain's CDR3 is CASSQDLAANEKLFF. The CDR3, as DNA: TGTGCCAGCAGCCAAGATCTGGCGGCTAATGAAAAACTGTTTTTT.